This TCR beta chain comes out of a study of blood T cell repertoires in COVID-19. Across the whole study: Acute and convalescent COVID-19 specimens originated in the United States, Italy and Spain. The analysed material was cDNA or gDNA that came from T cells, B-cell-depleted T cells, or PBMCs.

Authors' processing steps: Estimated nucleated cell counts came from reference gene primer amplification. Measured with immunoSEQ multiplex PCR; TCRdb has only the in-frame clones, and not every one. D and trimming come from the DNA, and the V and J calls and clone size come from that table. Among about 190,000 clones listed, roughly 80% were seen once. The source material was peripheral blood. This receptor was obtained from a woman between 50 and 59 years old with acute or convalescent COVID-19.

CDR3 sequence reads: CASSQDFGQDHTEAFF. The DNA for the CDR3 is TGCGCCAGCAGCCAAGATTTTGGACAGGATCACACTGAAGCTTTCTTT. V and J are TRBV4-3 and TRBJ1-1; TRBD1 matches at 7 bases. CDR3 length: 16 amino acids. Germline CDR1 reads LGHNA; CDR2 reads YSLEER. Germline trimming cut 0 bases from V and 3 bases from J; bases unmatched to any gene: 7.